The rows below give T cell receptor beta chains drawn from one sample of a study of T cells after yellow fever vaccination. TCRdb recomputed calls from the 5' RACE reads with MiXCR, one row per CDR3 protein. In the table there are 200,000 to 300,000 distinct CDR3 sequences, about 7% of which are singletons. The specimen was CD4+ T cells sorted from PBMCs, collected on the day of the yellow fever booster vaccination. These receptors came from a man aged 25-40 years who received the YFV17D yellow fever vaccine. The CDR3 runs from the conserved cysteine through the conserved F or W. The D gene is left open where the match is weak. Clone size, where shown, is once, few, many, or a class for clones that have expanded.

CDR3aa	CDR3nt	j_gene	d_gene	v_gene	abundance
CASSFRGASGVHF	TGTGCCAGCAGCTTTAGGGGGGCCTCCGGTGTGCACTTC	TRBJ2-7	.	TRBV5-4	few
CASSLGRQLDTQYF	TGTGCCAGCAGCTTAGGAAGACAGTTGGATACGCAGTATTTT	TRBJ2-3	.	TRBV7-9	few
CSAYGPRNTEAFF	TGCAGTGCTTATGGACCGAGGAACACTGAAGCTTTCTTT	TRBJ1-1	.	TRBV20-1	many
CASSFAIGGGIPYEQYF	TGTGCCAGCAGCTTTGCTATCGGCGGGGGGATCCCCTACGAGCAGTACTTC	TRBJ2-7	TRBD2	TRBV7-2	many
CSASKASGWNEQFF	TGCAGTGCTAGTAAGGCTAGCGGCTGGAATGAGCAGTTCTTC	TRBJ2-1	TRBD2	TRBV20-1	.
CSAPGETSSYNSPLHF	TGCAGTGCTCCCGGTGAGACGAGCTCCTATAATTCACCCCTCCACTTT	TRBJ1-6	.	TRBV20-1	many
CASSVGEAPNEKLFF	TGTGCCAGCAGCGTCGGGGAAGCCCCTAATGAAAAACTGTTTTTT	TRBJ1-4	.	TRBV7-9	few
CASSLGGYFDEQYF	TGTGCCAGCAGTTTAGGAGGGTACTTCGACGAGCAGTACTTC	TRBJ2-7	.	TRBV12-3/TRBV12-4	many
CASTIRQGAQPQHF	TGTGCCAGCACCATTCGACAGGGGGCTCAGCCCCAGCATTTT	TRBJ1-5	TRBD1	TRBV27	few
CASSLAIGGELFF	TGCGCCAGCAGCTTGGCTATAGGTGGGGAGCTGTTTTTT	TRBJ2-2	.	TRBV5-1	many
CASSFGGDEQYF	TGCGCCAGCAGCTTCGGGGGGGACGAGCAGTACTTC	TRBJ2-7	TRBD2	TRBV5-1	few
CASSRANTGELFF	TGCGCCAGCAGCCGGGCGAACACCGGGGAGCTGTTTTTT	TRBJ2-2	.	TRBV4-3	.
CASSERGVAGAYNEQFF	TGTGCCAGCAGTGAAAGAGGGGTAGCGGGAGCCTACAATGAGCAGTTCTTC	TRBJ2-1	TRBD2	TRBV6-1	.
CASRGDRANSPLHF	TGCGCCAGCAGGGGGGACAGGGCGAATTCACCCCTCCACTTT	TRBJ1-6	TRBD1	TRBV5-1	many
CASSPSGQGVEQYF	TGCGCCAGCAGCCCGTCGGGACAGGGGGTCGAGCAGTACTTC	TRBJ2-7	TRBD1	TRBV5-1	few
CASTLQGGPYEQYF	TGTGCCAGCACCCTCCAGGGGGGGCCCTACGAGCAGTACTTC	TRBJ2-7	.	TRBV12-3/TRBV12-4	few
CSASSAVGSYGYTF	TGCAGTGCTAGTAGCGCGGTCGGAAGCTATGGCTACACCTTC	TRBJ1-2	.	TRBV20-1	many
CASSSHWGDVEADTIYF	TGTGCCAGCAGCTCCCACTGGGGGGACGTTGAGGCGGACACCATATATTTT	TRBJ1-3	.	TRBV7-9	many
CASSLGLSYTF	TGTGCCAGCAGCTTAGGGTTGAGCTACACCTTC	TRBJ1-2	.	TRBV5-8	.
CASSGAPTGTEAFF	TGCGCCAGCAGTGGGGCCCCGACGGGCACTGAAGCTTTCTTT	TRBJ1-1	.	TRBV10-2	many
CASSVGGRAYEQYF	TGTGCCAGCAGTGTTGGAGGGAGGGCCTACGAGCAGTACTTC	TRBJ2-7	TRBD2	TRBV2	.
CASSLDFGANIQYF	TGTGCCAGCAGCCTAGACTTCGGGGCAAACATTCAGTACTTC	TRBJ2-4	.	TRBV12-3/TRBV12-4	many
CASSTGLAGSYEQYF	TGTGCCAGCAGCACCGGACTAGCGGGATCATACGAGCAGTACTTC	TRBJ2-7	TRBD2	TRBV7-2	few
CATSTPTFSGSTDTQYF	TGTGCCACCAGCACCCCCACTTTTAGCGGGAGTACAGATACGCAGTATTTT	TRBJ2-3	TRBD2	TRBV15	few
CASSPTFGRSTDTQYF	TGTGCCAGCTCACCAACCTTTGGCAGATCAACAGATACGCAGTATTTT	TRBJ2-3	.	TRBV18	.
CASNEGFWETQYF	TGTGCCAGCAATGAAGGGTTTTGGGAGACCCAGTACTTC	TRBJ2-5	.	TRBV25-1	few
CASMNSKLEGHNTEAFF	TGTGCCAGTATGAACTCTAAACTCGAGGGGCACAACACTGAAGCTTTCTTT	TRBJ1-1	.	TRBV19	few
CASSLELNTEAFF	TGTGCCAGCAGCTTAGAACTGAACACTGAAGCTTTCTTT	TRBJ1-1	.	TRBV7-6	many
CATSRGKGETQYF	TGTGCCACCAGCCGGGGGAAGGGAGAGACCCAGTACTTC	TRBJ2-5	.	TRBV15	few
CASSQDPLRLPLATDTQYF	TGCGCCAGCAGCCAAGATCCGCTTAGGCTTCCCCTTGCTACAGATACGCAGTATTTT	TRBJ2-3	.	TRBV4-3	many
CASSVADTQYF	TGTGCCAGCAGCGTAGCCGATACGCAGTATTTT	TRBJ2-3	.	TRBV9	.
CAISESMSTEAFF	TGTGCCATCAGTGAGAGTATGAGCACTGAAGCTTTCTTT	TRBJ1-1	.	TRBV10-3	many
CASSLAEGPTRRTQYF	TGTGCCAGCAGCTTAGCGGAGGGACCAACAAGACGGACCCAGTACTTC	TRBJ2-5	.	TRBV7-8	.
CASSANDGGGETQYF	TGTGCCAGCAGTGCCAACGATGGGGGCGGGGAGACCCAGTACTTC	TRBJ2-5	.	TRBV6-4	many
CAVRQGSVTGANVLTF	TGTGCCGTACGACAGGGATCCGTCACTGGGGCCAACGTCCTGACTTTC	TRBJ2-6	TRBD1	TRBV5-4	few
CASSSNGFFNYEQYF	TGTGCCAGCAGCTCCAATGGTTTCTTCAACTACGAGCAGTACTTC	TRBJ2-7	.	TRBV7-2	.
CSAPDRVYETQYF	TGCAGTGCACCCGACAGGGTATACGAGACCCAGTACTTC	TRBJ2-5	TRBD1	TRBV20-1	many
CASSLDLPYNEQFF	TGCGCCAGCAGCTTGGACCTACCTTACAATGAGCAGTTCTTC	TRBJ2-1	.	TRBV5-1	.
CASSRWTGLPNEQFF	TGTGCCAGCAGCCGTTGGACAGGGCTACCCAATGAGCAGTTCTTC	TRBJ2-1	TRBD1	TRBV11-3	few
CASSLVADTQYF	TGTGCCAGCAGCTTAGTGGCAGATACGCAGTATTTT	TRBJ2-3	.	TRBV5-1	many
CASSHRGLPSTDTQYF	TGCGCCAGCAGCCACCGGGGACTACCAAGCACAGATACGCAGTATTTT	TRBJ2-3	TRBD2	TRBV5-1	few
CASSFSGQGYNEQFF	TGTGCCAGCAGTTTTTCGGGACAGGGGTATAATGAGCAGTTCTTC	TRBJ2-1	TRBD1	TRBV27	many
CASSETSGETQYF	TGTGCCAGCAGTGAGACTAGCGGGGAGACCCAGTACTTC	TRBJ2-5	TRBD2	TRBV6-4	few
CASSLVEWARYEQYF	TGTGCCAGCAGCTTAGTTGAGTGGGCCAGATACGAGCAGTACTTC	TRBJ2-7	.	TRBV7-2	few
CASSFEAGGALEQFF	TGCGCCAGCAGCTTCGAAGCGGGGGGGGCTCTTGAGCAGTTCTTC	TRBJ2-1	TRBD2	TRBV5-1	many
CSARFAGTLGIYEQYF	TGCAGTGCTAGGTTCGCCGGGACACTCGGTATCTACGAGCAGTACTTC	TRBJ2-7	.	TRBV20-1	many
CASRKDWTGELFF	TGTGCCAGCAGAAAAGACTGGACCGGGGAGCTGTTTTTT	TRBJ2-2	.	TRBV7-2	few
CASSFLANYEQYF	TGCGCCAGCAGCTTTCTAGCGAACTACGAGCAGTACTTC	TRBJ2-7	.	TRBV5-1	.
CSVEDLGRFTDTQYF	TGCAGCGTTGAAGATCTCGGGAGGTTCACAGATACGCAGTATTTT	TRBJ2-3	TRBD2	TRBV29-1	few
CASSLPIGALPSLRADTQYF	TGTGCCAGCAGCTTACCAATCGGTGCACTACCTTCCCTTAGGGCAGATACGCAGTATTTT	TRBJ2-3	.	TRBV11-2	.
CSASPRGLLTEAFF	TGCAGTGCTAGCCCAAGGGGGCTGCTCACTGAAGCTTTCTTT	TRBJ1-1	TRBD1	TRBV20-1	.
CASSFPGTGELFF	TGTGCCAGCAGTTTTCCTGGTACCGGGGAGCTGTTTTTT	TRBJ2-2	.	TRBV12-3/TRBV12-4	few
CSARGSAVITGELFF	TGCAGTGCAAGAGGGTCCGCGGTGATCACCGGGGAGCTGTTTTTT	TRBJ2-2	.	TRBV20-1	many
CASSYSAGLPTDTQYF	TGTGCCAGCAGTTACTCCGCGGGACTTCCCACAGATACGCAGTATTTT	TRBJ2-3	.	TRBV6-5	few
CASREMTDQPQHF	TGTGCCAGCAGGGAGATGACGGATCAGCCCCAGCATTTT	TRBJ1-5	.	TRBV6-1	few
CSANPDRSHIQYF	TGCAGTGCTAATCCCGACAGGAGCCACATTCAGTACTTC	TRBJ2-4	.	TRBV20-1	many
CASSYSLSGISYEQYF	TGTGCCAGCAGTTACTCCCTTAGCGGGATCTCCTACGAGCAGTACTTC	TRBJ2-7	TRBD2	TRBV6-5	few
CASSLGPPGYEQYF	TGCGCCAGCAGCTTGGGACCCCCCGGCTACGAGCAGTACTTC	TRBJ2-7	.	TRBV5-1	few
CASSSGSSYGEQYF	TGTGCCAGCTCTAGCGGGAGTTCGTATGGGGAGCAGTACTTC	TRBJ2-7	TRBD2	TRBV4-2	many